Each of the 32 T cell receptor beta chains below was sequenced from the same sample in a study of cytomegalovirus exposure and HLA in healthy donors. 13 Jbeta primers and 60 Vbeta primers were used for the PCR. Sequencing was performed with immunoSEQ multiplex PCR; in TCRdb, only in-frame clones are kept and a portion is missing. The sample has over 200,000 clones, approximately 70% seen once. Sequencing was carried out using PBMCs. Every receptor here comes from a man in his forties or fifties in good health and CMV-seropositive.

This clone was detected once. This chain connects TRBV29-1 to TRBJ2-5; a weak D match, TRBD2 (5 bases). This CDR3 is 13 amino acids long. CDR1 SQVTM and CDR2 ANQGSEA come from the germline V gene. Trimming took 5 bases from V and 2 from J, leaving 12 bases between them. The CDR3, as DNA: TGCAGCGTTTCCCCTGGCGGGCAAGAGACCCAGTACTTC. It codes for CSVSPGGQETQYF. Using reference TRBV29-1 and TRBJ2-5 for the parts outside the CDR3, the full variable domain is SAVISQKPSRDICQRGTSLTIQCQVDSQVTMMFWYRQQPGQSLTLIATANQGSEATYESGFVIDKFPISRPNLTFSTLTVSNMSPEDSSIYLCSVSPGGQETQYFGPGTRLLVL.

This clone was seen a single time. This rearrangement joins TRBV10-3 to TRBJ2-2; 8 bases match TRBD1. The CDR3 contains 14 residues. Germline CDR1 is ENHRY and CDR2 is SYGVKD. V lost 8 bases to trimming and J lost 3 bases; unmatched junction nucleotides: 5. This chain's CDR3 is CAIWTGRDTGELFF. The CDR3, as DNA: TGTGCCATCTGGACAGGGAGAGACACCGGGGAGCTGTTTTTT.

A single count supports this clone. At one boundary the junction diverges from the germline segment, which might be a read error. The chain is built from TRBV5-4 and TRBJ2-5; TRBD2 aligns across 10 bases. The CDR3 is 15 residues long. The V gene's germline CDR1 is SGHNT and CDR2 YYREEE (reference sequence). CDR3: CAGSSQRGGQETQYF. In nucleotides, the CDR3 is TGTGCCGGCAGCTCCCAGCGGGGGGGACAAGAGACCCAGTACTTC.

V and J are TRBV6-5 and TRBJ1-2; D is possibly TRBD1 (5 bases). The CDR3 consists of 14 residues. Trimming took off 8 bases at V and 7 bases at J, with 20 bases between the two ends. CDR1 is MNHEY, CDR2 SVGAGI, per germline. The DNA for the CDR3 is TGTGCCAGCGGGGCCCCGCAGGGAATTAGTGGCTACACCTTC. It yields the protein CASGAPQGISGYTF.

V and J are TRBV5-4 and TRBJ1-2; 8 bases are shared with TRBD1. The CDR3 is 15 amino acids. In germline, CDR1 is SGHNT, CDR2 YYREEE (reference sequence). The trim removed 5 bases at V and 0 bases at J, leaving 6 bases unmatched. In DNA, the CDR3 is TGTGCCAGCAGTGCCCCGACAGGGGCTAACTATGGCTACACCTTC. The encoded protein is CASSAPTGANYGYTF.

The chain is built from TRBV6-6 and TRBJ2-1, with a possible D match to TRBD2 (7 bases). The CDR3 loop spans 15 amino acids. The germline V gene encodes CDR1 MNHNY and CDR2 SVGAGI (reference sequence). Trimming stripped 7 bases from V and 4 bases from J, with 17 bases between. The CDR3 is CASTLGGASYNEQFF. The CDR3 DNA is TGTGCCAGCACCCTGGGGGGGGCGAGTTACAATGAGCAGTTCTTC.

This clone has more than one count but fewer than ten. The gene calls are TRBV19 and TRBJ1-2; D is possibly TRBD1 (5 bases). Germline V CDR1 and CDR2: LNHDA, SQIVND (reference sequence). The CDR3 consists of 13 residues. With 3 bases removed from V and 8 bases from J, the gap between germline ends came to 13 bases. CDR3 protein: CASSIRRGTGYTF. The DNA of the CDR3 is TGTGCCAGTAGTATCAGGAGGGGAACGGGCTACACCTTC.

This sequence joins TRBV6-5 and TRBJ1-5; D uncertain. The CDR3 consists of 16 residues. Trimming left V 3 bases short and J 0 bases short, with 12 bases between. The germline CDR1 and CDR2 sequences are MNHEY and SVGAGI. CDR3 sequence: CASSYGRGNSNQPQHF. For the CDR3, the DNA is TGTGCCAGCAGTTATGGGAGAGGGAATAGCAATCAGCCCCAGCATTTT.

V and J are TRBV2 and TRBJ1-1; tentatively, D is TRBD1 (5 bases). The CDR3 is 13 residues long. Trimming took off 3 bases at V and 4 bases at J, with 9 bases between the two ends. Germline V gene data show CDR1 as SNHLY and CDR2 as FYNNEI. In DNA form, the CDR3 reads TGTGCCAGCAGTGATTTCGGGGGCACTGAAGCTTTCTTT. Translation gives CASSDFGGTEAFF.

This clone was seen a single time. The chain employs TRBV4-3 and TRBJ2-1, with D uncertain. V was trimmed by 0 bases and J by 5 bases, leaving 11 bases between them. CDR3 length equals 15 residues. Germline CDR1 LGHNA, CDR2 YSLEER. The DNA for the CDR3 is TGCGCCAGCAGCCAAGAATCCAGTCTCGACAATGAGCAGTTCTTC. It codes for CASSQESSLDNEQFF.

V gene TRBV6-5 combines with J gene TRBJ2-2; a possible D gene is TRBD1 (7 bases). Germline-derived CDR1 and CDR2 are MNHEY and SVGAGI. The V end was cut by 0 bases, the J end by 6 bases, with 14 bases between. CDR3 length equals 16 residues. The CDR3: CASSYSPGGMSGELFF. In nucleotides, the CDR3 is TGTGCCAGCAGTTACTCGCCAGGGGGGATGTCCGGGGAGCTGTTTTTT.

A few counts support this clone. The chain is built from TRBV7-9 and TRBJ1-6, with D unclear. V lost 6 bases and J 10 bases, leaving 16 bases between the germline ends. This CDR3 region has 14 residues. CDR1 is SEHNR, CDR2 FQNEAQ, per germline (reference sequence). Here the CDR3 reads CASRPPGGFSPLHF. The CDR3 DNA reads TGTGCCAGCAGACCACCTGGCGGGTTCTCACCCCTCCACTTT.

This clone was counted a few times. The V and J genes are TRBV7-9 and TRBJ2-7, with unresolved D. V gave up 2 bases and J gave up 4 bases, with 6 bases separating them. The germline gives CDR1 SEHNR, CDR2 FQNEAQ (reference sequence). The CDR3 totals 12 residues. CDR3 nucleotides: TGTGCCAGCAGCTTAACAGTTTACGAGCAGTACTTC. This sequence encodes CASSLTVYEQYF.

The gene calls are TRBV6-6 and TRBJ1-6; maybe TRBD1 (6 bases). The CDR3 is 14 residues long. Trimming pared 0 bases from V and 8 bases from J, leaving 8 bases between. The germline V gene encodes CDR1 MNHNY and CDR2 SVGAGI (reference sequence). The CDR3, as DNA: TGTGCCAGCAGTTACTCGAAGGGGGATTCACCCCTCCACTTT. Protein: CASSYSKGDSPLHF.

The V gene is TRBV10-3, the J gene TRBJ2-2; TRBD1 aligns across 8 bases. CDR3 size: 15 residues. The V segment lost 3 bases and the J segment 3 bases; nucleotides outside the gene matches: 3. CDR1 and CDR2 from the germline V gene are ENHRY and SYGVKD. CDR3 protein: CAISEPTGDTGELFF. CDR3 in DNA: TGTGCCATCAGTGAACCGACAGGGGACACCGGGGAGCTGTTTTTT.

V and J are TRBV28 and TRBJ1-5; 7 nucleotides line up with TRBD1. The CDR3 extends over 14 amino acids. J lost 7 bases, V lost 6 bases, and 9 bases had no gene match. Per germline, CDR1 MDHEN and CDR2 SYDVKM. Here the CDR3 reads CASSADREIQPQHF. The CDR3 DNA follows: TGTGCCAGCAGCGCCGACAGGGAGATCCAGCCCCAGCATTTT.

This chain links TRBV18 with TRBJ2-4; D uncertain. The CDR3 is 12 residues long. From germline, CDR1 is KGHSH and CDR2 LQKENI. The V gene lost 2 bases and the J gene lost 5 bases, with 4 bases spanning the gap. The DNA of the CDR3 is TGTGCCAGCTCACCAACTGAAAACATTCAGTACTTC. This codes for CASSPTENIQYF.

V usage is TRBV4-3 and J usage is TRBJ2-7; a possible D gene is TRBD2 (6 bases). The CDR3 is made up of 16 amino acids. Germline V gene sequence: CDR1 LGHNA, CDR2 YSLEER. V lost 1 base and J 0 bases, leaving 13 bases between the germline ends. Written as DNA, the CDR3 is TGCGCCAGCAGCCAAGGGACGGACGGGAGCTCCTACGAGCAGTACTTC. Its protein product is CASSQGTDGSSYEQYF.

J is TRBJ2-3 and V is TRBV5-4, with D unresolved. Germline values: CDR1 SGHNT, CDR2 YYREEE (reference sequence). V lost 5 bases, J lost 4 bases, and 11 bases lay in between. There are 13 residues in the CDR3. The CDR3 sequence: CASSPTLPDTQYF. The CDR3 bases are TGTGCCAGCAGTCCAACTTTGCCAGATACGCAGTATTTT.

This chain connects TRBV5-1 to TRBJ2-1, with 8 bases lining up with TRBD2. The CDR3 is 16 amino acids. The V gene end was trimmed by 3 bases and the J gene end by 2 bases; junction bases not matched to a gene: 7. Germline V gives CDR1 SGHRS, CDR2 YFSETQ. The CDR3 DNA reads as TGCGCCAGCAGCTACTCGACTAGCGCGGCCTACAATGAGCAGTTCTTC. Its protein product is CASSYSTSAAYNEQFF. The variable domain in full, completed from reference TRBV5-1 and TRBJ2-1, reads KAGVTQTPRYLIKTRGQQVTLSCSPISGHRSVSWYQQTPGQGLQFLFEYFSETQRNKGNFPGRFSGRQFSNSRSEMNVSTLELGDSALYLCASSYSTSAAYNEQFFGPGTRLTVL.

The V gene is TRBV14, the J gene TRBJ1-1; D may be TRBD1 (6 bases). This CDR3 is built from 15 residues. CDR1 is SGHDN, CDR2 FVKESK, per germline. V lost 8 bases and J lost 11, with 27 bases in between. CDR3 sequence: CASGGVVDRPLAAFF. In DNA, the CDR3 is TGTGCCAGCGGGGGGGTGGTCGACAGGCCTCTTGCGGCTTTCTTT.

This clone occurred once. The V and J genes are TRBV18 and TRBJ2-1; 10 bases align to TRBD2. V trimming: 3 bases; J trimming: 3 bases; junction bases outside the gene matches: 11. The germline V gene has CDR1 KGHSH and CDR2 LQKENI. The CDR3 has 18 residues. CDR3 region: CASSPTSLAGVGYNEQFF. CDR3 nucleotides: TGTGCCAGCTCACCTACGAGCCTAGCGGGGGTCGGCTACAATGAGCAGTTCTTC. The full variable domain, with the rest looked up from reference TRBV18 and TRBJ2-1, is NAGVMQNPRHLVRRRGQEARLRCSPMKGHSHVYWYRQLPEEGLKFMVYLQKENIIDESGMPKERFSAEFPKEGPSILRIQQVVRGDSAAYFCASSPTSLAGVGYNEQFFGPGTRLTVL.

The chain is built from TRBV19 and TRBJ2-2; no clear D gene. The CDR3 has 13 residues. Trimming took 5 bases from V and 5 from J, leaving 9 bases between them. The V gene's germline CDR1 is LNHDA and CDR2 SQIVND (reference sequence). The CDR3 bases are TGTGCCAGTAGTCCTCTCGGGACCGGGGAGCTGTTTTTT. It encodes CASSPLGTGELFF.

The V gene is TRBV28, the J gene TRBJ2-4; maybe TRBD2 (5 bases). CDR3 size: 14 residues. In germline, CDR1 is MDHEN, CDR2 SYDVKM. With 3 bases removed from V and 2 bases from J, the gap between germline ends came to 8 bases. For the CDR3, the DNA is TGTGCCAGCAGTTTTGGGGAGACCAAAAACATTCAGTACTTC. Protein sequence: CASSFGETKNIQYF.

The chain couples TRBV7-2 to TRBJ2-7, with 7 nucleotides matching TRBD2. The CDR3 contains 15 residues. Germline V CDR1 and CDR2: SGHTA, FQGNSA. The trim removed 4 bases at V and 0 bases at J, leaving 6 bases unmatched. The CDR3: CASSSVGGSSYEQYF. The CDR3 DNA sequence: TGTGCCAGCAGCTCTGTAGGCGGGAGCTCCTACGAGCAGTACTTC.

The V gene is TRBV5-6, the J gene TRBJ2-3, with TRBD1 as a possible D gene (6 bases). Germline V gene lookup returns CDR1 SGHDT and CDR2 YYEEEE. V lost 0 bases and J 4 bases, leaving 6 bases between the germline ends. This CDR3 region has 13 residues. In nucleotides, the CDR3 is TGTGCCAGCAGCTTGGGGGGGCCAGATACGCAGTATTTT. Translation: CASSLGGPDTQYF.

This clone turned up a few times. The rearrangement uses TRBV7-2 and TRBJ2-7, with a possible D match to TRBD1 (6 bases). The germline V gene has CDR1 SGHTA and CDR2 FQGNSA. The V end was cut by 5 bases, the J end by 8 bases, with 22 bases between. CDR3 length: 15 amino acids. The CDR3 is CASSQDRILIAQQYF. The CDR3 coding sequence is TGTGCCAGCAGCCAAGACAGGATTCTAATAGCCCAGCAGTACTTC.

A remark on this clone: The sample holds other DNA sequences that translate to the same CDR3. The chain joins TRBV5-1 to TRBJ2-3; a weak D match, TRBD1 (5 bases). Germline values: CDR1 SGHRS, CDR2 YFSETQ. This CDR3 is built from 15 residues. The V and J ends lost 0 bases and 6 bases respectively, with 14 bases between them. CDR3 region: CASSLEGRVTDTQYF. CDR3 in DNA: TGCGCCAGCAGCTTGGAGGGCAGGGTCACGGATACGCAGTATTTT.

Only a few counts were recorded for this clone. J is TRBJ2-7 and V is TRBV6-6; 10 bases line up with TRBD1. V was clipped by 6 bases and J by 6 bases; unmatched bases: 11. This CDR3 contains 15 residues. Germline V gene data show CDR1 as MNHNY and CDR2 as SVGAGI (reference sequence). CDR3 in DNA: TGTGCCAGCAGGAAGGAGAGGGACAGGGGAGGCGAGCAGTACTTC. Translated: CASRKERDRGGEQYF.

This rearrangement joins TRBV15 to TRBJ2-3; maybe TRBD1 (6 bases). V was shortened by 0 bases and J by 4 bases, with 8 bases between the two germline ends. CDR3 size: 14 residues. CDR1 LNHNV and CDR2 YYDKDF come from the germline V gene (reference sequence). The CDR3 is CATSRDGGSDTQYF. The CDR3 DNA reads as TGTGCCACCAGCAGAGATGGGGGCTCAGATACGCAGTATTTT.

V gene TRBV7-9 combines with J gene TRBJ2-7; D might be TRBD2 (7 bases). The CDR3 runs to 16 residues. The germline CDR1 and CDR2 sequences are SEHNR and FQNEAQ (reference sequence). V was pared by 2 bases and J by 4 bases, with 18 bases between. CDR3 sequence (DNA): TGTGCCAGCAGCTTAAGTAATGTGGGGGGGCTATACGAGCAGTACTTC. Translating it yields CASSLSNVGGLYEQYF.

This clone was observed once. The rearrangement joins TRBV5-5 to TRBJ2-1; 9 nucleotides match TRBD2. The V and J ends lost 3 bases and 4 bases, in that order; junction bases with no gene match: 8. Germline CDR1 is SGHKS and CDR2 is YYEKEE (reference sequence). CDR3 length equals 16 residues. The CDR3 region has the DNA TGTGCCAGCAGCTCCCGCGGGGGGGAATCTTACAATGAGCAGTTCTTC. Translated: CASSSRGGESYNEQFF.